The sample holds many counts of the clone carrying this T cell receptor beta chain. This record comes from a study of neurological immune-mediated disorders. The CDR3 is 18 amino acids. Germline V CDR1 and CDR2: MDHEN, SYDVKM. V dropped 6 bases and J dropped 3 bases, with 23 bases sitting between them. The team produced cDNA through 5'RACE using 10-nucleotide random UMIs. TCRdb re-analysed the 5' RACE reads in MiXCR, keeping a single row per CDR3 protein. This sample has tens of thousands of distinct CDR3 sequences, with over 15% found just once. The study drew its healthy controls from blood bank volunteers in Maryland, USA.

The sequence derives from a woman between 35 and 50 years old in good health. This chain joins TRBV28 and TRBJ1-4; D not resolved. The specimen sequenced was PBMCs. CDR3 amino acids: CASSPSVLEKIANEKLFF. The CDR3 bases are TGTGCCAGCAGCCCGAGCGTATTGGAGAAGATTGCTAATGAAAAACTGTTTTTT.